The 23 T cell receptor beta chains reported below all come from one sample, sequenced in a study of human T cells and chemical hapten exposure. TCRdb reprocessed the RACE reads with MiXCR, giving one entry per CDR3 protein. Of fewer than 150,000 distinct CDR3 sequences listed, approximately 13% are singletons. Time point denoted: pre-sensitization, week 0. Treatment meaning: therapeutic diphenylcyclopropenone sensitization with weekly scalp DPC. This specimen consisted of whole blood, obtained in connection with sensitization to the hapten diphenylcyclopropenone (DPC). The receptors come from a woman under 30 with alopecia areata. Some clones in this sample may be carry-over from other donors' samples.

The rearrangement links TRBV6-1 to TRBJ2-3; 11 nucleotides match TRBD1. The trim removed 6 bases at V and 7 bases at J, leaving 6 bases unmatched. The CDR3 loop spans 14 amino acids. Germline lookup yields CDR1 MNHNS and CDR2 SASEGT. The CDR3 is CASSEDRGPNTQYF. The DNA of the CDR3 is TGTGCCAGCAGCGAGGACAGGGGGCCAAATACGCAGTATTTT.

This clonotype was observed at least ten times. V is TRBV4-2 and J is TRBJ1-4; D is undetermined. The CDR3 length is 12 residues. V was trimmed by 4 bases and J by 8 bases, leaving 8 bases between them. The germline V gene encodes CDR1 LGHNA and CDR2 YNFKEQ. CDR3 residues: CASSLLGEKLFF. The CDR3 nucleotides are TGTGCCAGCAGCCTCTTGGGGGAAAAACTGTTTTTT.

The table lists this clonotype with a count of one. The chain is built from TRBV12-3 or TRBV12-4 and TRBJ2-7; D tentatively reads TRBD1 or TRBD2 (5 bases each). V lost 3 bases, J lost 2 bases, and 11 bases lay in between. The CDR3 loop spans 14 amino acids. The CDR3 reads CASSFGVGAYEQYF. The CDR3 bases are TGTGCCAGCAGTTTCGGGGTAGGGGCCTACGAGCAGTACTTC.

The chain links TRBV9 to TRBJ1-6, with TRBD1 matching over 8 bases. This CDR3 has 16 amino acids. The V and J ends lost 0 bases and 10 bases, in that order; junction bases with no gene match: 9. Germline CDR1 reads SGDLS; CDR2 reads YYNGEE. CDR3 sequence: CASSVVPLTGDSPLHF. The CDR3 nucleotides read TGTGCCAGCAGCGTAGTCCCCTTGACAGGGGACTCACCCCTCCACTTT.

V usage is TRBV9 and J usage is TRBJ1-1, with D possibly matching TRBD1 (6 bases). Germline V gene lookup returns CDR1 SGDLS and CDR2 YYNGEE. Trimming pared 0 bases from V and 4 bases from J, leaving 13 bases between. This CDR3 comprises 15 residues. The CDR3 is CASSVGLKGGTEAFF. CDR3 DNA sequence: TGTGCCAGCAGCGTAGGATTGAAGGGGGGCACTGAAGCTTTCTTT.

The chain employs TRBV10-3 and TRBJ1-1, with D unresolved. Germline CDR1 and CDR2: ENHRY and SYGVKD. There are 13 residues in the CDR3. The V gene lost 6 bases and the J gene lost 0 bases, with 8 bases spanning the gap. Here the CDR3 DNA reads TGTGCCATCAGGGACGGAGTGAACACTGAAGCTTTCTTT. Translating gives CAIRDGVNTEAFF.

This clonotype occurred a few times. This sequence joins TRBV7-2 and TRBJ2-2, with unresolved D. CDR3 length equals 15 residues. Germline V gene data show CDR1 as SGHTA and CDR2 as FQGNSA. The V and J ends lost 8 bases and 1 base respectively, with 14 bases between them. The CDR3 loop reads CASSLVRRNTGELFF. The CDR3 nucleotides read TGTGCCAGCTCCTTAGTCAGGCGGAACACCGGGGAGCTGTTTTTT.

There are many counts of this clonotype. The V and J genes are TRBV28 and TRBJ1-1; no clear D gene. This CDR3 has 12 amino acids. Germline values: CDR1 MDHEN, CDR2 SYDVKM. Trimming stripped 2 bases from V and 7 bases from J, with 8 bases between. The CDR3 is CASSLDTGEAFF. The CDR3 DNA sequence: TGTGCCAGCAGTTTAGACACGGGTGAAGCTTTCTTT.

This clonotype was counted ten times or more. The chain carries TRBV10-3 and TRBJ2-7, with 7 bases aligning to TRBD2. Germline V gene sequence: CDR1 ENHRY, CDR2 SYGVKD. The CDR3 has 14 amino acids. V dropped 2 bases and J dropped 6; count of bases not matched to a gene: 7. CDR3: CAISEAPPGGEQYF. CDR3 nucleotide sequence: TGTGCCATCAGTGAGGCACCGCCGGGGGGCGAGCAGTACTTC.

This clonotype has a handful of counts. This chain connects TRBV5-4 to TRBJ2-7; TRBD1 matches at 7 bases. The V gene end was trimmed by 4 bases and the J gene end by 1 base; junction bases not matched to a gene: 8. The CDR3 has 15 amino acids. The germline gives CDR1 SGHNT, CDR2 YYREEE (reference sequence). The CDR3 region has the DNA TGTGCCAGCAGCGACAGGGTAGACAGTTCCTACGAGCAGTACTTC. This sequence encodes CASSDRVDSSYEQYF.

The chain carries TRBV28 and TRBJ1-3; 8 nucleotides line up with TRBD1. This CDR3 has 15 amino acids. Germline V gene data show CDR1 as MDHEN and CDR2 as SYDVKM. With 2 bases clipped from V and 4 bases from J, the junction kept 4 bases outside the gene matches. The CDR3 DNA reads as TGTGCCAGCAGTTTACAGGGGGCGCCGGGAAACACCATATATTTT. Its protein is CASSLQGAPGNTIYF.

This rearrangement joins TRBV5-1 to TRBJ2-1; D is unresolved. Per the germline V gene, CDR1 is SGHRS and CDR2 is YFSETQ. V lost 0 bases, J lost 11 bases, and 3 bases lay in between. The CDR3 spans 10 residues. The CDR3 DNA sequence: TGCGCCAGCAGCTTGGGACAGCAGTTCTTC. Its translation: CASSLGQQFF.

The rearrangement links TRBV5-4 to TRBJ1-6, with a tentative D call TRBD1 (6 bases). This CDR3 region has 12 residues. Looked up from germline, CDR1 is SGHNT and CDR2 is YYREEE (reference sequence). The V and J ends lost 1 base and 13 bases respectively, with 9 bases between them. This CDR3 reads CASSLFTGPLHF. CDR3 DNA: TGTGCCAGCAGCTTGTTTACAGGGCCCCTCCACTTT.

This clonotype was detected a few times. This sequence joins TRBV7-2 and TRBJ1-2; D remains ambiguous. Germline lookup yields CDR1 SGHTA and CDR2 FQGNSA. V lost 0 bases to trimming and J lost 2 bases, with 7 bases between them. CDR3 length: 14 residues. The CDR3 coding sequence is TGTGCCAGCAGCTTAGCCAGCAAGAACTATGGCTACACCTTC. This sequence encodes CASSLASKNYGYTF.

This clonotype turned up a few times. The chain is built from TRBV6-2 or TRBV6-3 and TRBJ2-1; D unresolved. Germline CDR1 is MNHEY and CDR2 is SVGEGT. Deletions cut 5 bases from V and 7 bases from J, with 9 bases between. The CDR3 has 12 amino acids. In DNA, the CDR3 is TGTGCCAGCAGTCCAATAGGGAATGAGCAGTTCTTC. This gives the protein CASSPIGNEQFF.

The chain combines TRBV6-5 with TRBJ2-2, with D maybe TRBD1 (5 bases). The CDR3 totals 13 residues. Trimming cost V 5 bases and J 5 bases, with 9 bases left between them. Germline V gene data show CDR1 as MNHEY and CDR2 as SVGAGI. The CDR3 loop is CASSRGGTGELFF. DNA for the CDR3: TGTGCCAGCAGTAGGGGTGGGACCGGGGAGCTGTTTTTT.

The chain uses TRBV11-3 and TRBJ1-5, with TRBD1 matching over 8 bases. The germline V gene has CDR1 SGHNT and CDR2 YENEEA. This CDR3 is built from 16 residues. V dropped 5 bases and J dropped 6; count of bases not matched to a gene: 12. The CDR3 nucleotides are TGTGCCAGCAGCACCCCGTGGACAGGGCAAACTCAGCCCCAGCATTTT. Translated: CASSTPWTGQTQPQHF.

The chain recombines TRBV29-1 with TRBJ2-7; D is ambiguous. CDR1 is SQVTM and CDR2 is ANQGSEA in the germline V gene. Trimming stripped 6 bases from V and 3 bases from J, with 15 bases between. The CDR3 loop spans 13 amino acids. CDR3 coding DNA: TGCAGCGTGCCACTTACGGTATTCTACGAGCAGTACTTC. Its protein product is CSVPLTVFYEQYF.

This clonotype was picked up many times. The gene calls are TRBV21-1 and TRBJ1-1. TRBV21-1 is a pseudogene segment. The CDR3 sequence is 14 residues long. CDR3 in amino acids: CASSKGAGNTEAFF. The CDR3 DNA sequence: TGTGCCAGCAGCAAAGGGGCGGGAAACACTGAAGCTTTCTTT.

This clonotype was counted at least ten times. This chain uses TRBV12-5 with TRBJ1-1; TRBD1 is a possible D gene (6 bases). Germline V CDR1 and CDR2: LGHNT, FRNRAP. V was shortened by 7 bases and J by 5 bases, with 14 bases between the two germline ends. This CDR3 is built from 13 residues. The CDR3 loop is CASEGGQETEAFF. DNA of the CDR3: TGTGCTAGTGAGGGGGGGCAGGAGACTGAAGCTTTCTTT.

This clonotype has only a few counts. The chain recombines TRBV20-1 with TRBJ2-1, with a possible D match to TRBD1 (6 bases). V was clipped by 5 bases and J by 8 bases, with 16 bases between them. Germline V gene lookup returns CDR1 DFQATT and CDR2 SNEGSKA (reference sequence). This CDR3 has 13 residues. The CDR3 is CSAPEQGSYEQFF. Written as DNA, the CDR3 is TGCAGTGCTCCGGAGCAGGGGTCGTATGAGCAGTTCTTC.

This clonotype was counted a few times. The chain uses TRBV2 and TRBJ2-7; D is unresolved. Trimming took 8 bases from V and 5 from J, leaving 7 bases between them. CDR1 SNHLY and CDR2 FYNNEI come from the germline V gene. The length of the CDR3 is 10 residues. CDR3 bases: TGTGCCAGCCTCTTCCACGAGCAGTACTTC. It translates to CASLFHEQYF.

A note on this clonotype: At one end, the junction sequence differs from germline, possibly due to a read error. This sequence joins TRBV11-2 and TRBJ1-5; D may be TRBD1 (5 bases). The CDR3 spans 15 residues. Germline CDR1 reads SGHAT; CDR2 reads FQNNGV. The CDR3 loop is CAISLGAEDNQPQHF. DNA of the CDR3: TGTGCCATCAGCTTAGGGGCAGAGGACAATCAGCCCCAGCATTTT.